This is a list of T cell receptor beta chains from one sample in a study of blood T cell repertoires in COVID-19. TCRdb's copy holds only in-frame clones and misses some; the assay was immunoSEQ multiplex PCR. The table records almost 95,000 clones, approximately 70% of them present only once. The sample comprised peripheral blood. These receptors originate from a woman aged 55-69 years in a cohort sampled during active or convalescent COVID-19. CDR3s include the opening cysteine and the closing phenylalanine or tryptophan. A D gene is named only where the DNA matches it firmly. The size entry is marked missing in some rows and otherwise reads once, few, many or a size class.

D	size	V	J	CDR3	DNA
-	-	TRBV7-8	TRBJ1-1	CASSLTAGYANTEAFF	TGTGCCAGCAGCCTAACTGCAGGGTACGCGAACACTGAAGCTTTCTTT
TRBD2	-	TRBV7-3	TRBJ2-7	CASSLISGTIGEQYF	TGTGCCAGCAGCCTGATATCGGGGACTATAGGCGAGCAGTACTTC
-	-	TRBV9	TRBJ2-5	CASSVEAGRETQYF	TGTGCCAGCAGCGTAGAGGCAGGGAGGGAGACCCAGTACTTC
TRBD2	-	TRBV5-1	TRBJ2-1	CASSLESGTSGGLF	TGCGCCAGCAGCTTGGAAAGCGGGACTAGCGGGGGACTCTTC
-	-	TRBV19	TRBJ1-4	CASSVAGDNEKLFF	TGTGCCAGTAGTGTGGCAGGTGATAATGAAAAACTGTTTTTT
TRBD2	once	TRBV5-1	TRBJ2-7	CASSSSGPAYEQYF	TGCGCCAGCAGCTCTAGCGGGCCGGCCTACGAGCAGTACTTC
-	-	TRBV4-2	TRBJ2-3	CASSQGFAATDTQYF	TGTGCCAGCAGCCAAGGATTCGCGGCCACAGATACGCAGTATTTT
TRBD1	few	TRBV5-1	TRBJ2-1	CASSRTGGLGNEQFF	TGCGCCAGCAGCCGAACAGGGGGCTTAGGCAATGAGCAGTTCTTC
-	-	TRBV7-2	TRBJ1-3	CASSSLVVTLGNTIYF	TGTGCCAGCAGCTCGTTAGTCGTGACACTCGGAAACACCATATATTTT
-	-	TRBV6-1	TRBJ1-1	CASSESGRGEAFF	TGTGCCAGCAGTGAATCGGGCAGGGGTGAAGCTTTCTTT
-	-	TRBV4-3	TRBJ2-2	CASSHYTGTGELFF	TGCGCCAGCAGCCACTATACGGGCACCGGGGAGCTGTTTTTT
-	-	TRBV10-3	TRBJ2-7	CATRGRLSSYEQYF	TGTGCCACTAGGGGGAGACTCAGCTCCTACGAGCAGTACTTC
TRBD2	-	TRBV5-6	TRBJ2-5	CASSLAGRETQYF	TGTGCCAGCAGCTTAGCGGGGAGGGAGACCCAGTACTTC
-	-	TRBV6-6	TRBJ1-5	CASEGANQPQHF	TGTGCCAGCGAAGGGGCGAATCAGCCCCAGCATTTT
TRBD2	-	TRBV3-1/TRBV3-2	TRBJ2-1	CACTQRGALYNEQFF	TGTGCCTGCACTCAGCGGGGGGCCTTATACAATGAGCAGTTCTTC
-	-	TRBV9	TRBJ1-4	CASSVGARGNEKLFF	TGTGCCAGCAGCGTAGGGGCACGGGGAAATGAAAAACTGTTTTTT
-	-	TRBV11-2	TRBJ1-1	CASSFNVRGTEAFF	TGTGCCAGCAGCTTTAACGTCAGGGGCACTGAAGCTTTCTTT
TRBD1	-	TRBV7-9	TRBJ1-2	CASSLRGQGVDGYTF	TGTGCCAGCAGCTTACGGGGACAGGGAGTAGATGGCTACACCTTC
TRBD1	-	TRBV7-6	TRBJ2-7	CASSLGGQGNEQYF	TGTGCCAGCAGCTTGGGGGGACAGGGGAACGAGCAGTACTTC
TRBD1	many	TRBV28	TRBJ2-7	CASSLGTASYEQYF	TGTGCCAGCAGTTTAGGGACAGCCTCCTACGAGCAGTACTTC
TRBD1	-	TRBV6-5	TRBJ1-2	CASSYLDRVQDGYTF	TGTGCCAGCAGTTACCTTGACAGGGTGCAGGATGGCTACACCTTC
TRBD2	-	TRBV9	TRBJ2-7	CASSVRASGGLYEQYF	TGTGCCAGCAGCGTAAGGGCTAGCGGGGGGCTCTACGAGCAGTACTTC
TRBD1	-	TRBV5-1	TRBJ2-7	CASSHGTASYEQYF	TGCGCCAGCAGCCACGGGACAGCGAGCTACGAGCAGTACTTC
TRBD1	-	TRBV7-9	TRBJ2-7	CASSRGQGAVYEQYF	TGTGCCAGCAGCCGAGGACAGGGGGCCGTTTACGAGCAGTACTTC
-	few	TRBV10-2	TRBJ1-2	CASSAQSVPWDGYTF	TGCGCCAGCAGTGCACAGTCAGTTCCTTGGGATGGCTACACCTTC
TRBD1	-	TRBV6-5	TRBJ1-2	CASTTGQFGYTF	TGTGCCAGCACGACAGGGCAGTTTGGCTACACCTTC
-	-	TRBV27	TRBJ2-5	CASSSPGLIQETQYF	TGTGCCAGCAGTTCCCCGGGTTTGATACAAGAGACCCAGTACTTC
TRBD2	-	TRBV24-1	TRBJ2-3	CATSVGGGVTDTQYF	TGTGCCACCAGTGTGGGCGGGGGGGTCACAGATACGCAGTATTTT
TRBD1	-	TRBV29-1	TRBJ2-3	CSVESQGTDTQYF	TGCAGCGTTGAGTCACAGGGGACAGATACGCAGTATTTT
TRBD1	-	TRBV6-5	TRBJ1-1	CASGTGNEAFF	TGTGCCAGCGGGACAGGGAATGAAGCTTTCTTT